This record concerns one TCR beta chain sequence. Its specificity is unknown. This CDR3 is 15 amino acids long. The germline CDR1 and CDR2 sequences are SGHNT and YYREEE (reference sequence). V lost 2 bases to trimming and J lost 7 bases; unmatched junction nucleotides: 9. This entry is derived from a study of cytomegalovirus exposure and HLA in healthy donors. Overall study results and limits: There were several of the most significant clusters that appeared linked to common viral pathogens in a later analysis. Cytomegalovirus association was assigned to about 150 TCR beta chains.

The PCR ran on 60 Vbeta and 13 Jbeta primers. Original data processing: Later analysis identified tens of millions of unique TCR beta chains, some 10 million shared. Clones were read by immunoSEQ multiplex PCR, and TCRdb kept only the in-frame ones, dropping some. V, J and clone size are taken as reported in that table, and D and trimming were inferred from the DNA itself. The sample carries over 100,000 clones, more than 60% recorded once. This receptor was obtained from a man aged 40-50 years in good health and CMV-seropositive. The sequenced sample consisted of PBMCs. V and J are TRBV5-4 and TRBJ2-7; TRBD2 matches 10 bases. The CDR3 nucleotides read TGTGCCAGCAGCTTCCTTTTAGCGGGAGGCGAGGAGCAGTACTTC. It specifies CASSFLLAGGEEQYF.